One and the same sample provided the 21 T cell receptor beta chains below, sequenced in a study of immune characterization of retroperitoneal liposarcoma. MiXCR, applied by TCRdb to the PCR reads, yields one record per CDR3 protein. The sample includes thousands of distinct CDR3 sequences, more than 40% of them seen just once. Sequencing was carried out using tumor tissue. These receptors were obtained from a male donor with retroperitoneal liposarcoma.

This clonotype qualifies as medium-sized (0.01 to 0.1%). The chain recombines TRBV7-8 with TRBJ2-1; 10 bases match TRBD1. This CDR3 comprises 14 residues. The germline V gene has CDR1 SGHVS and CDR2 FQNEAQ. Trimming removed 9 bases from V and 2 bases from J; junction bases left unmatched: 4. This CDR3 reads CASQTGGAYNEQFF. The CDR3 coding sequence is TGTGCCAGTCAGACAGGGGGCGCCTACAATGAGCAGTTCTTC.

The chain joins TRBV6-5 to TRBJ1-1, with 12 positions matching TRBD1. The CDR3 is made up of 14 amino acids. V was pared by 6 bases and J by 7 bases, with 6 bases of the junction left unmatched. Germline V CDR1 and CDR2: MNHEY, SVGAGI. In nucleotides, the CDR3 is TGTGCCAGCAGACCGGGACAGGGGGCTTTTGAAGCTTTCTTT. Its translation: CASRPGQGAFEAFF.

The rearrangement uses TRBV7-3 and TRBJ2-1; 9 bases line up with TRBD1. CDR3 length: 15 residues. CDR1 is SGHTA and CDR2 is FQGTGA in the germline V gene. The J segment lost 7 bases and the V segment lost 5 bases, leaving 9 bases of the junction unmatched. CDR3 bases: TGTGCCAGCAGCCCCTGGGGGACAGGGTTAAATGAGCAGTTCTTC. Translating gives CASSPWGTGLNEQFF.

This chain connects TRBV6-1 to TRBJ1-1; no clear D. CDR3 length equals 14 residues. The V end lost 6 bases, the J end lost 1 base, and 12 bases lay between the germline ends. Germline assignment: CDR1 MNHNS and CDR2 SASEGT. The CDR3 region has the DNA TGTGCCAGCAGGAGTTCGGGCAAGAACACTGAAGCTTTCTTT. Protein product: CASRSSGKNTEAFF.

The gene calls are TRBV6-1 and TRBJ2-1; 11 bases map to TRBD2. The germline CDR1 and CDR2 sequences are MNHNS and SASEGT. This CDR3 is 16 amino acids long. J was trimmed by 0 bases and V by 6 bases; bases with no gene match: 4. The CDR3 is CASRKTSGSSYNEQFF. The DNA for the CDR3 is TGTGCCAGCAGAAAAACTAGCGGGAGCTCCTACAATGAGCAGTTCTTC.

As for this clonotype: A read error may explain this, as a much larger clone is one base away. The chain carries TRBV11-2 and TRBJ2-3, with TRBD2 identical over 9 bases. CDR1 is SGHAT, CDR2 FQNNGV, per germline. Germline trimming cut 6 bases from V and 6 bases from J; bases unmatched to any gene: 13. The CDR3 totals 16 residues. The chain's CDR3 is CASSTAGGSYTDTQYF. The CDR3 coding sequence is TGTGCCAGCAGTACAGCGGGGGGTTCTTACACGGATACGCAGTATTTT.

This clonotype is categorized as medium-sized. The chain has TRBV7-2 and TRBJ2-1; D gene unclear. This CDR3 contains 15 residues. The V gene lost 1 base and the J gene lost 3 bases, with 10 bases spanning the gap. Per germline, CDR1 SGHTA and CDR2 FQGNSA. CDR3 residues: CASSLDTGFYNEQFF. DNA for the CDR3: TGTGCCAGCAGCTTAGACACGGGTTTCTACAATGAGCAGTTCTTC.

This chain uses TRBV7-2 with TRBJ1-2, with a possible D match to TRBD1 (5 bases). The CDR3 runs 18 residues. The germline gives CDR1 SGHTA, CDR2 FQGNSA. The V end lost 1 base, the J end lost 0 bases, and 18 bases lay between the germline ends. The CDR3 DNA is TGTGCCAGCAGCTTAGGTTCGCAGGGCCGGACCCCTAACTATGGCTACACCTTC. Encoded protein: CASSLGSQGRTPNYGYTF.

For the CDR3, the DNA is TGTGCCAGCAGTTTCCGCGGAAGGACAGATACGCAGTATTTT. As protein: CASSFRGRTDTQYF. The chain employs TRBV6-1 and TRBJ2-3; D uncertain. V lost 5 bases to trimming and J lost 3 bases, with 12 bases between them. Per the germline V gene, CDR1 is MNHNS and CDR2 is SASEGT. The CDR3 contains 14 residues.

Note on this clonotype: A much larger clone lies a single base off, so this may be a read error. The chain carries TRBV12-3 or TRBV12-4 and TRBJ2-1, with unresolved D. The CDR3 extends over 11 amino acids. The DNA for the CDR3 is TGTGCCAGCAGTTTAGAATACGAGCCGTTCTTC. Its protein product is CASSLEYEPFF.

In this sample, this clonotype is medium-sized. V usage is TRBV27 and J usage is TRBJ2-1; D is possibly TRBD1 or TRBD2 (5 bases each). The tail of the sequence fits TRBJ2-7 better, so the J call may be wrong. Germline lookup yields CDR1 MNHEY and CDR2 SMNVEV (reference sequence). The CDR3 is 16 amino acids. The CDR3 bases are TGTGCCAGCAGTAGCCCGAGGGGACGCTCCTACAATGAGCAGTACTTC. Amino acid sequence: CASSSPRGRSYNEQYF.

The rearrangement joins TRBV6-1 to TRBJ2-3, with 11 nucleotides matching TRBD2. Germline loops: CDR1 MNHNS, CDR2 SASEGT. V dropped 6 bases and J dropped 3; count of bases not matched to a gene: 8. This CDR3 comprises 16 residues. Here the CDR3 reads CASSLLAGDPTDTQYF. CDR3 DNA sequence: TGTGCCAGCAGCTTACTAGCGGGAGATCCAACAGATACGCAGTATTTT.

The J gene is TRBJ2-1, the V gene TRBV6-6; D is perhaps TRBD1 (5 bases). This CDR3 comprises 12 residues. Trimming pared 0 bases from V and 10 bases from J, leaving 7 bases between. Germline-derived CDR1 and CDR2 are MNHNY and SVGAGI (reference sequence). In nucleotides, the CDR3 is TGTGCCAGCAGTTACTCAGGGGCCGAGCAGTTCTTC. Protein product: CASSYSGAEQFF.

By share, this clonotype counts as medium-sized. The V gene is TRBV7-2, the J gene TRBJ2-7; TRBD2 matches 12 bases. Germline CDR1 SGHTA, CDR2 FQGNSA. CDR3 length: 15 amino acids. V trimming: 5 bases; J trimming: 2 bases; junction bases outside the gene matches: 4. The CDR3 sequence: CASSPSSGRAYEQYF. Here the CDR3 DNA reads TGTGCCAGCAGCCCATCTAGCGGGAGGGCCTACGAGCAGTACTTC.

This chain connects TRBV6-1 to TRBJ2-3; D is unclear. The CDR3 length is 13 residues. Trimming took off 10 bases at V and 3 bases at J, with 14 bases between the two ends. Germline V gene lookup returns CDR1 MNHNS and CDR2 SASEGT. The chain's CDR3 is CATERDPTDTQYF. The CDR3 bases are TGTGCCACCGAGCGTGACCCGACAGATACGCAGTATTTT.

This clonotype was seen only a few times. The chain employs TRBV6-1 and TRBJ2-5, with D maybe TRBD1 (5 bases). V shed 6 bases and J shed 5 bases, with 10 bases lying between them. Germline V gives CDR1 MNHNS, CDR2 SASEGT. The CDR3 has 12 residues. The CDR3 reads CASSQGIETQYF. The CDR3, as DNA: TGTGCCAGCAGCCAGGGTATCGAGACCCAGTACTTC.

The chain employs TRBV7-2 and TRBJ2-1; D remains ambiguous. Trimming removed 1 base from V and 5 bases from J, with 9 bases in between. CDR1 is SGHTA, CDR2 FQGNSA, per germline. The CDR3 spans 14 residues. The CDR3 loop is CASSLEFSDNEQFF. The CDR3 bases are TGTGCCAGCAGCTTAGAGTTCAGCGACAATGAGCAGTTCTTC. The whole variable domain, filled in from reference TRBV7-2 and TRBJ2-1, reads GAGVSQSPSNKVTEKGKDVELRCDPISGHTALYWYRQSLGQGLEFLIYFQGNSAPDKSGLPSDRFSAERTGGSVSTLTIQRTQQEDSAVYLCASSLEFSDNEQFFGPGTRLTVL.

By share of the sample, this clonotype is medium-sized. The chain combines TRBV7-2 with TRBJ2-5; TRBD2 matches 12 bases. The CDR3 covers 18 residues. V shed 1 base and J 3 bases; nucleotides not matched to a gene: 9. Per germline, CDR1 SGHTA and CDR2 FQGNSA. The CDR3 DNA sequence: TGTGCCAGCAGCTTAGGGCCCCCTAGCGGGAGGGCCGAAGAGACCCAGTACTTC. Amino acid sequence: CASSLGPPSGRAEETQYF.

J is TRBJ2-4 and V is TRBV27, with a possible D match to TRBD2 (5 bases). V was cut by 3 bases and J by 7 bases, with 10 bases left in between. CDR1 and CDR2 (germline): MNHEY, SMNVEV (reference sequence). The CDR3 length is 13 residues. Written as DNA, the CDR3 is TGTGCCAGCAGTTTCCGGAGGCGGAACATTCAGTACTTC. As protein: CASSFRRRNIQYF.

V is TRBV6-1 and J is TRBJ2-1, with D possibly being TRBD2 (5 bases). There are 14 residues in the CDR3. Per germline, CDR1 MNHNS and CDR2 SASEGT. V was shortened by 3 bases and J by 4 bases, with 10 bases between the two germline ends. CDR3 sequence (DNA): TGTGCCAGCAGTGAGACTATAAGTTACAATGAGCAGTTCTTC. It is translated as CASSETISYNEQFF.

This clonotype is termed medium-sized. CDR3 amino acids: CASSLSLPNYNEQFF. The CDR3 DNA reads TGTGCCAGCAGTTTGAGTCTACCCAACTACAATGAGCAGTTCTTC. The chain uses TRBV27 and TRBJ2-1; unclear D gene. The CDR3 has 15 amino acids. Germline V gene lookup returns CDR1 MNHEY and CDR2 SMNVEV (reference sequence). Between the trimmed V and J ends, which lost 3 bases and 3 bases, there was a span of 12 bases.